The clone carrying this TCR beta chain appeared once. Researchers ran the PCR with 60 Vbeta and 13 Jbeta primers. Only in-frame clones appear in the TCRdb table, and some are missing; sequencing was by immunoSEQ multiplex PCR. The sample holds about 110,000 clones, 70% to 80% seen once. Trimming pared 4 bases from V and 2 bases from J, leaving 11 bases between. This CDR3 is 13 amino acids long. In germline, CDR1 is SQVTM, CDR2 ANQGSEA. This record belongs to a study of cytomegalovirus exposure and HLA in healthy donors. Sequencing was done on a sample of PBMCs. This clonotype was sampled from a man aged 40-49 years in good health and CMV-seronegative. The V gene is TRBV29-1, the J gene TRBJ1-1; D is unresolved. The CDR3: CSVARQLNTEAFF. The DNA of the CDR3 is TGCAGCGTTGCGAGGCAGTTAAACACTGAAGCTTTCTTT.